This TCR beta chain was documented in a study of blood T cell repertoires in COVID-19. Study-level background: Italy, Spain and the United States were the sources of the convalescent and acute COVID-19 samples. T cells, B-cell-depleted T cells, or PBMCs supplied cDNA or gDNA.

The germline V gene has CDR1 MNHEY and CDR2 SMNVEV (reference sequence). The V end lost 2 bases, the J end lost 4 bases, and 10 bases lay between the germline ends. This CDR3 comprises 14 residues. Study processing details: Counts of nucleated cells, estimated from reference gene primer amplification, were obtained. Produced via immunoSEQ multiplex PCR; TCRdb's table is partial and in-frame only. V and J calls and clone size are as listed in that table; D and trimming were resolved from the DNA. The sample shows about 280,000 clones, more than 80% of them seen only once. What was sequenced was peripheral blood. This TCR was recovered from a woman younger than 45 with active or convalescent COVID-19. The V and J genes are TRBV27 and TRBJ2-3; D possibly corresponds to TRBD1 (5 bases). The CDR3 DNA follows: TGTGCCAGCAGTTTAGTTGCGACAGCAGATACGCAGTATTTT. As protein: CASSLVATADTQYF.